A single sample gave rise to the 27 T cell receptor beta chains below, sequenced in a study of cytomegalovirus exposure and HLA in healthy donors. Primers for the PCR totalled 60 Vbeta and 13 Jbeta. The method was immunoSEQ multiplex PCR; TCRdb's version includes in-frame clones alone and lacks a portion of them. This sample has 150,000 to 200,000 clones; around 78% occur once, and the top ten carry approximately 2%. The sequenced material came from PBMCs. These receptor sequences come from a man aged 25 to 40 in good health and CMV-seronegative.

This chain uses TRBV9 with TRBJ2-7; possible D gene TRBD2, 6 bases. Germline V gives CDR1 SGDLS, CDR2 YYNGEE. Trimming shortened V by 2 bases and J by 0 bases, and 9 bases separated the two germline ends. The CDR3 covers 14 residues. The CDR3 DNA sequence: TGTGCCAGCAGCGTTTCTAGCGCCTCCTACGAGCAGTACTTC. Protein product: CASSVSSASYEQYF.

CDR3 protein: CAWSGGDHQPQHF. DNA of the CDR3: TGTGCCTGGAGCGGAGGAGATCACCAGCCCCAGCATTTT. The V call is TRBV30, the J call TRBJ1-5; D remains ambiguous. The CDR3 length is 13 residues. With 3 bases removed from V and 7 bases from J, the gap between germline ends came to 13 bases. In germline, CDR1 is GTSNPN, CDR2 SVGIG (reference sequence).

V gene TRBV9 combines with J gene TRBJ2-7, with 8 positions matching TRBD1. Germline V CDR1 and CDR2: SGDLS, YYNGEE. The length of the CDR3 is 16 residues. The trim removed 2 bases at V and 6 bases at J, leaving 13 bases unmatched. The CDR3 DNA follows: TGTGCCAGCAGCGTCGCCCCGACAGGGGTGAATGGCGAGCAGTACTTC. Translation: CASSVAPTGVNGEQYF.

The rearrangement links TRBV28 to TRBJ2-1; 8 nucleotides agree with TRBD2. Germline assignment: CDR1 MDHEN and CDR2 SYDVKM. This CDR3 is 16 amino acids long. J gave up 4 bases and V 6 bases, and 11 bases lay outside the gene matches. This CDR3 reads CASRRKAGVKYNEQFF. CDR3 nucleotides: TGTGCCAGCAGGCGAAAAGCGGGAGTTAAGTACAATGAGCAGTTCTTC.

This chain joins TRBV9 and TRBJ1-2; 9 bases align to TRBD1. Germline-derived CDR1 and CDR2 are SGDLS and YYNGEE. V was clipped by 0 bases and J by 4 bases; unmatched bases: 1. CDR3 length equals 14 residues. CDR3: CASSVEGQGYGYTF. The CDR3 region has the DNA TGTGCCAGCAGCGTAGAGGGACAGGGCTATGGCTACACCTTC. Based on the CDR3 plus reference TRBV9 and TRBJ1-2, the full variable domain is DSGVTQTPKHLITATGQRVTLRCSPRSGDLSVYWYQQSLDQGLQFLIQYYNGEERAKGNILERFSAQQFPDLHSELNLSSLELGDSALYFCASSVEGQGYGYTFGSGTRLTVV.

This chain connects TRBV5-6 to TRBJ2-7, with D tentatively TRBD1 (5 bases). Germline assignment: CDR1 SGHDT and CDR2 YYEEEE. The CDR3 contains 14 residues. V lost 2 bases and J lost 0, with 9 bases in between. The CDR3 reads CASSLNRISYEQYF. As DNA, the CDR3 is TGTGCCAGCAGCTTAAACAGGATCTCCTACGAGCAGTACTTC.

The chain combines TRBV28 with TRBJ1-2; possibly TRBD1 for D (6 bases). In germline, CDR1 is MDHEN, CDR2 SYDVKM. V lost 6 bases and J lost 7, with 15 bases in between. The CDR3 has 13 amino acids. The CDR3 loop is CASRPTGKAGYTF. Here the CDR3 DNA reads TGTGCCAGCAGGCCGACAGGCAAAGCTGGCTACACCTTC.

J is TRBJ1-2 and V is TRBV27; D gene unclear. From germline, CDR1 is MNHEY and CDR2 SMNVEV (reference sequence). V lost 6 bases, J lost 4 bases, and 15 bases lay in between. The CDR3 loop spans 14 amino acids. CDR3 sequence reads: CASSRDQAGYGYTF. The CDR3 DNA reads TGTGCCAGCAGCCGCGACCAGGCGGGCTATGGCTACACCTTC.

The V and J genes are TRBV2 and TRBJ1-2; maybe TRBD1 (6 bases). The CDR3 is 13 residues long. V shed 4 bases and J shed 4 bases, with 10 bases lying between them. Per germline, CDR1 SNHLY and CDR2 FYNNEI. The CDR3 DNA follows: TGTGCCAGCAGTGGGAGGACAGTCTATGGCTACACCTTC. Encoded protein: CASSGRTVYGYTF.

This chain's CDR3 is CASSGAVYGYTF. The CDR3 DNA reads TGTGCCAGCAGTGGGGCAGTCTATGGCTACACCTTC. This rearrangement joins TRBV6-1 to TRBJ1-2, with no clear D. Trimming took 4 bases from V and 4 from J, leaving 7 bases between them. Germline values: CDR1 MNHNS, CDR2 SASEGT. The CDR3 is made up of 12 amino acids.

Turning to this clone: Germline is not matched at one junction end, which may reflect a read error. The V gene is TRBV6-1, the J gene TRBJ1-5; tentatively, D is TRBD1 (6 bases). The CDR3 totals 16 residues. Germline V gene data show CDR1 as MNHNS and CDR2 as SASEGT. The CDR3 spells CASSGAYSGDHQPQHF. The CDR3 DNA reads TGTGCCAGTAGTGGGGCCTACTCAGGGGACCATCAGCCCCAGCATTTT.

This clone was found a few times. This sequence joins TRBV15 and TRBJ2-7, with a weak D call TRBD1 (6 bases). V was clipped by 5 bases and J by 7 bases, with 21 bases between them. The CDR3 totals 15 residues. The V gene's germline CDR1 is LNHNV and CDR2 YYDKDF (reference sequence). The CDR3 coding sequence is TGTGCCACCAGCGGAACCTATAGTGCAGGGGAAGAGCAGTACTTC. It yields the protein CATSGTYSAGEEQYF.

On this clone itself: This sample also contains other DNA sequences that code for the same CDR3. The V call is TRBV19, the J call TRBJ1-5; D not certain. The length of the CDR3 is 13 residues. Deletions cut 3 bases from V and 4 bases from J, with 7 bases between. Germline CDR1 is LNHDA and CDR2 is SQIVND (reference sequence). The CDR3 region is CASSIRGNQPQHF. DNA of the CDR3: TGTGCCAGTAGTATCCGGGGTAATCAGCCCCAGCATTTT.

V usage is TRBV7-9 and J usage is TRBJ2-1; no clear D. Between the trimmed V and J ends, which lost 5 bases and 6 bases, there was a span of 5 bases. This CDR3 spans 11 amino acids. CDR1 and CDR2 from the germline V gene are SEHNR and FQNEAQ (reference sequence). The CDR3 loop is CASSVINEQFF. The CDR3 region has the DNA TGTGCCAGCAGCGTAATCAATGAGCAGTTCTTC.

CDR3 nucleotide sequence: TGTGCCAGCAGCCCCCGAACAGGGGATGCTAACTATGGCTACACCTTC. It translates to CASSPRTGDANYGYTF. The J gene is TRBJ1-2, the V gene TRBV9; 7 bases fit TRBD1. J lost 0 bases, V lost 4 bases, and 9 bases had no gene match. Germline V CDR1 and CDR2: SGDLS, YYNGEE. The CDR3 covers 16 residues.

The J gene is TRBJ2-7, the V gene TRBV5-4; D unclear. Germline V gives CDR1 SGHNT, CDR2 YYREEE (reference sequence). The CDR3 consists of 11 residues. V was cut by 2 bases and J by 4 bases, with 4 bases left in between. The CDR3 region is CASSLEYEQYF. CDR3 in DNA: TGTGCCAGCAGCTTAGAGTACGAGCAGTACTTC.

The chain couples TRBV28 to TRBJ1-1; TRBD1 matches at 10 bases. CDR3 length: 15 amino acids. Germline assignment: CDR1 MDHEN and CDR2 SYDVKM. J was trimmed by 4 bases and V by 7 bases; bases with no gene match: 9. The CDR3 sequence: CASKGAGQGGTEAFF. CDR3 bases: TGTGCCAGCAAGGGGGCAGGACAGGGGGGCACTGAAGCTTTCTTT.

The chain carries TRBV15 and TRBJ2-1; 10 nucleotides line up with TRBD1. Germline values: CDR1 LNHNV, CDR2 YYDKDF (reference sequence). The trim removed 3 bases at V and 9 bases at J, leaving 8 bases unmatched. The CDR3 covers 15 residues. CDR3 nucleotides: TGTGCCACCAGCAGTCTCGGGACAGGGGTAATTGAGCAGTTCTTC. Translated, it gives CATSSLGTGVIEQFF.

V gene TRBV6-5 combines with J gene TRBJ2-7, with 8 nucleotides matching TRBD2. Germline-derived CDR1 and CDR2 are MNHEY and SVGAGI. Unmatched junction bases numbered 5, after V lost 7 bases and J lost 0 bases. The CDR3 runs to 14 residues. This CDR3 reads CASIASGSSYEQYF. In DNA, the CDR3 is TGTGCCAGCATAGCCAGCGGGAGCTCCTACGAGCAGTACTTC.

The gene calls are TRBV28 and TRBJ1-4; weak D call: TRBD1 (5 bases). V was trimmed by 6 bases and J by 7 bases, leaving 12 bases between them. The CDR3 is 13 residues long. In germline, CDR1 is MDHEN, CDR2 SYDVKM. CDR3: CASRSRVGEKLFF. As DNA, the CDR3 is TGTGCCAGCAGGTCCAGGGTTGGTGAAAAACTGTTTTTT. Together with reference TRBV28 and TRBJ1-4, the CDR3 gives the full variable domain: DVKVTQSSRYLVKRTGEKVFLECVQDMDHENMFWYRQDPGLGLRLIYFSYDVKMKEKGDIPEGYSVSREKKERFSLILESASTNQTSMYLCASRSRVGEKLFFGSGTQLSVL.

The chain has TRBV18 and TRBJ2-7, with 10 bases lining up with TRBD1. CDR3 length equals 14 residues. CDR1 is KGHSH and CDR2 is LQKENI in the germline V gene. V lost 6 bases, J lost 5 bases, and 7 bases stayed unmatched. Here the CDR3 reads CASSTGQGYHEQYF. The CDR3 coding sequence is TGTGCCAGCTCGACGGGACAGGGGTACCACGAGCAGTACTTC.

The chain uses TRBV7-9 and TRBJ2-5, with 7 bases that match TRBD1. The CDR3 runs to 16 residues. The ends lost 4 bases at V and 7 bases at J; junction bases unmatched: 15. Germline V lookup: CDR1 SEHNR, CDR2 FQNEAQ (reference sequence). For the CDR3, the DNA is TGTGCCAGCAGCTCCACAGGGGCCACCCTGATAAGGACCCAGTACTTC. Amino acids: CASSSTGATLIRTQYF. The entire variable domain, with the rest obtained from reference TRBV7-9 and TRBJ2-5, is as follows: DTGVSQNPRHKITKRGQNVTFRCDPISEHNRLYWYRQTLGQGPEFLTYFQNEAQLEKSRLLSDRFSAERPKGSFSTLEIQRTEQGDSAMYLCASSSTGATLIRTQYFGPGTRLLVL.

The chain recombines TRBV13 with TRBJ2-3, with D possibly being TRBD2 (6 bases). This CDR3 is 13 amino acids long. In germline, CDR1 is PRHDT, CDR2 FYEKMQ (reference sequence). V gave up 5 bases and J gave up 10 bases, with 16 bases separating them. As DNA, the CDR3 is TGTGCCAGCAGCCCCGCGGGGAGTAGGGCGCAGTATTTT. As protein: CASSPAGSRAQYF.

The chain couples TRBV7-7 to TRBJ2-5; TRBD2 agrees at 8 bases. The length of the CDR3 is 14 residues. Trimming removed 4 bases from V and 5 bases from J; junction bases left unmatched: 6. The germline V gene has CDR1 SSHAT and CDR2 FNYEAQ (reference sequence). CDR3 amino acids: CASSYNRGGETQYF. The CDR3 DNA follows: TGTGCCAGCAGCTACAATCGCGGGGGGGAGACCCAGTACTTC.

This chain uses TRBV2 with TRBJ1-5; the D gene is possibly TRBD1 (6 bases). The V end was cut by 6 bases, the J end by 3 bases, with 12 bases between. Germline V gives CDR1 SNHLY, CDR2 FYNNEI. The CDR3 covers 14 residues. The CDR3 coding sequence is TGTGCCAGCAGACAGGGTCTTTCCAATCAGCCCCAGCATTTT. Encoded protein: CASRQGLSNQPQHF.

This chain joins TRBV19 and TRBJ2-1; 7 bases align to TRBD1. There are 15 residues in the CDR3. Germline V gives CDR1 LNHDA, CDR2 SQIVND (reference sequence). With V trimmed by 6 bases and J by 0 bases, 5 bases remained unmatched. The CDR3 here is CASRADRSSYNEQFF. For the CDR3, the DNA is TGTGCCAGTAGGGCGGACAGGAGCTCCTACAATGAGCAGTTCTTC.

The chain carries TRBV19 and TRBJ2-3, with 8 bases matching TRBD1. The ends lost 3 bases at V and 1 base at J; junction bases unmatched: 6. The CDR3 is 16 amino acids. From germline, CDR1 is LNHDA and CDR2 SQIVND (reference sequence). In DNA form, the CDR3 reads TGTGCCAGTAGTATTGGTGGGACAGGCGGCACAGATACGCAGTATTTT. Translating gives CASSIGGTGGTDTQYF.